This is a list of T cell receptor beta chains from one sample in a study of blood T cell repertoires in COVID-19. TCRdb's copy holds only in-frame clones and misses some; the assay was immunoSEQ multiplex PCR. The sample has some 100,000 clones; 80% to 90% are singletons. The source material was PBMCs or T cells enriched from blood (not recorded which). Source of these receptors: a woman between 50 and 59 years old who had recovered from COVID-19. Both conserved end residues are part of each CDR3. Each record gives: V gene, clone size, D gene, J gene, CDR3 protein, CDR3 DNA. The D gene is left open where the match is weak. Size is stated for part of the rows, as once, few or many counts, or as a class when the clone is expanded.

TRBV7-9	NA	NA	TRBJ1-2	CASSRTEHGYTF	TGTGCCAGCAGCCGAACGGAGCATGGCTACACCTTC
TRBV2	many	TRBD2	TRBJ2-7	CASSESLAGPYEQYF	TGTGCCAGCAGTGAATCCCTAGCGGGCCCCTACGAGCAGTACTTC
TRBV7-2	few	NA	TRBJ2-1	CASSPWAGMGYNEQFF	TGTGCCAGCAGCCCATGGGCAGGGATGGGATACAATGAGCAGTTCTTC
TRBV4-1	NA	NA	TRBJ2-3	CASSQDWPLVDTQYF	TGCGCCAGCAGCCAAGATTGGCCGCTGGTAGATACGCAGTATTTT
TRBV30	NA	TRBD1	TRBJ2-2	CAWRLKRQGRTGELFF	TGTGCCTGGAGGTTAAAAAGACAGGGACGGACCGGGGAGCTGTTTTTT
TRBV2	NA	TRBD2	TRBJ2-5	CASAKTSGRPEFGETQYF	TGTGCCAGCGCGAAGACTAGCGGGAGGCCAGAATTCGGAGAGACCCAGTACTTC
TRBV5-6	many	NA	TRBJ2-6	CASSLGWASGANVLTF	TGTGCCAGCAGCTTGGGCTGGGCCTCTGGGGCCAACGTCCTGACTTTC
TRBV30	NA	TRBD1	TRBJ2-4	CAWDIRDRVAKNIQYF	TGTGCCTGGGACATCCGGGACAGGGTAGCCAAAAACATTCAGTACTTC
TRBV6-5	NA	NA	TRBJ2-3	CASMVSGSLDTQYF	TGTGCCAGCATGGTCAGCGGTAGCTTGGATACGCAGTATTTT
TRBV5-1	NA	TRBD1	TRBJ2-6	CASSLEGQGVPGANVLTF	TGCGCCAGCAGCTTGGAGGGACAGGGGGTCCCGGGGGCCAACGTCCTGACTTTC
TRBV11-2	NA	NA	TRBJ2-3	CASSLGRSSSTDTQYF	TGTGCCAGCAGCTTAGGGAGGTCATCTAGCACAGATACGCAGTATTTT
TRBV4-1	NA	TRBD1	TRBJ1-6	CASSQDMGQGWSPLHF	TGCGCCAGCAGCCAAGATATGGGACAGGGGTGGTCACCCCTCCACTTT
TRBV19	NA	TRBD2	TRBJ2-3	CASRQAGALTDTQYF	TGTGCCAGCCGTCAAGCGGGGGCCCTCACAGATACGCAGTATTTT
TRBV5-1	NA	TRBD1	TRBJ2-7	CASSLMGQGIEEQYF	TGCGCCAGCAGCTTGATGGGACAGGGGATTGAGGAGCAGTACTTC
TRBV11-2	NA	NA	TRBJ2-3	CASTPGRLTTQYF	TGTGCCAGCACACCTGGCAGGCTGACTACGCAGTATTTT
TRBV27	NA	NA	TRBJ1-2	CASSLSWGLANRNYGYTF	TGTGCCAGCAGTTTATCCTGGGGGCTCGCGAACCGGAACTATGGCTACACCTTC
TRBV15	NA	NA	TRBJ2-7	CATSRDPGAGEQYF	TGTGCCACCAGCAGAGATCCGGGCGCGGGCGAGCAGTACTTC
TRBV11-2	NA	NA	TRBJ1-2	CASSPGLENYGYTF	TGTGCCAGCAGCCCGGGACTCGAGAACTATGGCTACACCTTC
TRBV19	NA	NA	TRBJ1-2	CASSVGKLYGYTF	TGTGCCAGTAGCGTCGGCAAACTATATGGCTACACCTTC
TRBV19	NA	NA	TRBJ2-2	CASSAQGGLVGTGELFF	TGTGCCAGTAGTGCCCAGGGGGGACTAGTGGGCACCGGGGAGCTGTTTTTT
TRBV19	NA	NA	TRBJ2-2	CASSMGSGVGRTGELFF	TGTGCCAGTAGTATGGGATCCGGGGTTGGTAGGACCGGGGAGCTGTTTTTT
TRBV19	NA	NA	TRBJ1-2	CASSIDFRREDGYTF	TGTGCCAGTAGTATAGATTTTAGGCGGGAAGATGGCTACACCTTC
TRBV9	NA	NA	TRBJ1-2	CASSVATQGYGYTF	TGTGCCAGCAGCGTAGCTACACAGGGCTATGGCTACACCTTC
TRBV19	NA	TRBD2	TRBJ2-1	CASSIGLASGLKYNEQFF	TGTGCCAGTAGTATAGGGTTGGCTAGCGGGCTCAAATACAATGAGCAGTTCTTC
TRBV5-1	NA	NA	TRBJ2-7	CASSLRESLTEQYF	TGCGCCAGCAGCTTGCGGGAGTCCTTGACCGAGCAGTACTTC
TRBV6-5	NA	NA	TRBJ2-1	CASSSYPNEQFF	TGTGCCAGCAGTTCCTACCCCAATGAGCAGTTCTTC